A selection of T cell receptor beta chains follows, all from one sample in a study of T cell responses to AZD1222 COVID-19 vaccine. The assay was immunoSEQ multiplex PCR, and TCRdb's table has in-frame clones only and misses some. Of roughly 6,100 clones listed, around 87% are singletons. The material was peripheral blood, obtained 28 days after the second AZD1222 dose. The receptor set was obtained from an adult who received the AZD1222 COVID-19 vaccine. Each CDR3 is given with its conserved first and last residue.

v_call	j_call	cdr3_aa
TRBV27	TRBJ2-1	CASSLRDSTNEQFF
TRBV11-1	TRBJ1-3	CASSQREAGNTIYF
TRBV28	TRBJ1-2	CASSYGEVRGYTF
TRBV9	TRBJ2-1	CASSVGTSTQEQFF
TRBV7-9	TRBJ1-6	CASSLPIGSPLHF
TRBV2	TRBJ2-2	CASSDLASNTGELFF
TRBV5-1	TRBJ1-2	CASSLVPGVYGYTF
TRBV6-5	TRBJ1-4	CASSYSAREDEKLFF
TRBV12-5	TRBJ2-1	CASGANSYNEQFF
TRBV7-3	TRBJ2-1	CASSLSDEQFF
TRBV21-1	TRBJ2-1	CASRSGTSGYNEQFF
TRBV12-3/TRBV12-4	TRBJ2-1	CASSVGTSGSLFF
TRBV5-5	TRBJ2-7	CASSLTGDVYYEQYF
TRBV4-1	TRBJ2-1	CASSFRSSVGDEQFF